This T cell receptor beta chain was recovered during a study of shared clonotypes between healthy human individuals. Per the germline V gene, CDR1 is SNHLY and CDR2 is FYNNEI. The CDR3 covers 15 residues. Trimming removed 4 bases at V and 5 bases at J, with 15 bases between. Only in-frame clones appear in the TCRdb table, and some are missing; sequencing was by immunoSEQ multiplex PCR. The sample yields 2,500,000 or so clones, under 95% seen once. This clonotype was obtained from a man aged 18 to 29 in good health. Some clones in this sample may be carry-over from other donors' samples. The sample consisted of naive CD4+ T cells from PBMCs. Subset specified: CD45RA+ positively selected. The chain links TRBV2 to TRBJ2-1; possibly TRBD2 for D (5 bases). The CDR3 is CASSVEGLPNNEQFF. The CDR3, as DNA: TGTGCCAGCAGTGTTGAGGGTCTTCCGAACAATGAGCAGTTCTTC.